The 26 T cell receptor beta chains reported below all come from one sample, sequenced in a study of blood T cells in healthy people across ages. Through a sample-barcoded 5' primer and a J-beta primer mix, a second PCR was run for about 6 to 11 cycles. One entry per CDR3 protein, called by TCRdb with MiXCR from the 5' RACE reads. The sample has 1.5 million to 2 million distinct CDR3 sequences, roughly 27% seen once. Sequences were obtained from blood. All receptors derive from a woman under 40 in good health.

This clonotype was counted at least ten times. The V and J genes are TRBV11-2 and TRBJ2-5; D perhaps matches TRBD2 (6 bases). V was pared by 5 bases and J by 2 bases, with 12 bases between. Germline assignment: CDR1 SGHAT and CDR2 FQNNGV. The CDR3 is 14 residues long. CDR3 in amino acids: CASSLRTIQETQYF. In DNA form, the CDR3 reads TGTGCCAGCAGCCTAAGGACTATACAAGAGACCCAGTACTTC.

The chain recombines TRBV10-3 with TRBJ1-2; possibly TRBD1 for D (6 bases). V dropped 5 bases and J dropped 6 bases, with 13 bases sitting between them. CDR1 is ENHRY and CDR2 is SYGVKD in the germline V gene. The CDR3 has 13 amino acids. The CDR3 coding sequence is TGTGCCATCAGTTACAGGGCTCTAGATGGCTACACCTTC. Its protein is CAISYRALDGYTF.

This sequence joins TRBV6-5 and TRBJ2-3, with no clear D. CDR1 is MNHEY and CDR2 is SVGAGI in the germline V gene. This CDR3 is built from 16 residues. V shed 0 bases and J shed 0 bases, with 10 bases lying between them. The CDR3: CASSYSYDASTDTQYF. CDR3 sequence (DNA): TGTGCCAGCAGTTACTCGTATGATGCTAGCACAGATACGCAGTATTTT.

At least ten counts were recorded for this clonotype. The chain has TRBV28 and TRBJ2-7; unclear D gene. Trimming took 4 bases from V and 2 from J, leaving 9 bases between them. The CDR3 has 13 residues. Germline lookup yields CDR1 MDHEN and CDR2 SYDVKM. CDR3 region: CASSSLGPYEQYF. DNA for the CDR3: TGTGCCAGCAGTTCCTTGGGCCCCTACGAGCAGTACTTC.

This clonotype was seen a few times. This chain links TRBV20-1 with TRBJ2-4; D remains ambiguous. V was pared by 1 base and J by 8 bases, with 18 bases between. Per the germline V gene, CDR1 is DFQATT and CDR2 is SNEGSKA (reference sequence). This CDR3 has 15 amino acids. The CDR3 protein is CSARGVKGRSDIQYF. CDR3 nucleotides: TGCAGTGCTAGAGGTGTAAAGGGCAGGTCGGACATTCAGTACTTC.

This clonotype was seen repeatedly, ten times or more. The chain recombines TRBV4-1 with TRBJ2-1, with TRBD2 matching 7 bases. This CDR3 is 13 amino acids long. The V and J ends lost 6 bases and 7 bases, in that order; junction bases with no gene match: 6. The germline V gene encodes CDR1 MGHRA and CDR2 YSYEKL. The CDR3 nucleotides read TGCGCCAGCAGGGGAAGCGGGGCAAATGAGCAGTTCTTC. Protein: CASRGSGANEQFF.

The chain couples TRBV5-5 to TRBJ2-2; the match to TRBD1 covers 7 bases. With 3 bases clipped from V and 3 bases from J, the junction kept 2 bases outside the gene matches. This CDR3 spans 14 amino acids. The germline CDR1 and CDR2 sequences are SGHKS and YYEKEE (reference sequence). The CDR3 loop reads CASSYTGDTGELFF. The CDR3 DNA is TGTGCCAGCAGCTATACAGGGGACACCGGGGAGCTGTTTTTT.

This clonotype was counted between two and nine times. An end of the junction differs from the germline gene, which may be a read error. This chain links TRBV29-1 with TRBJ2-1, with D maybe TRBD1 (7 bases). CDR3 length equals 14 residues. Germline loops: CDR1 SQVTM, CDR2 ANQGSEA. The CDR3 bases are TGCAGCGCCCGGGAGACAGGGTCCTACAGTGAGCAGTTCTTC. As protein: CSARETGSYSEQFF.

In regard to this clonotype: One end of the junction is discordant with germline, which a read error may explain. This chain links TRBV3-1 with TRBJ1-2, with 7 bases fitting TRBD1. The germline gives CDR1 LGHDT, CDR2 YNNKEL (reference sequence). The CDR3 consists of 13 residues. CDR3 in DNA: TGTGCCAGCAACCAAGGGACAGTCTATGGCTACACCTTT. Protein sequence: CASNQGTVYGYTF.

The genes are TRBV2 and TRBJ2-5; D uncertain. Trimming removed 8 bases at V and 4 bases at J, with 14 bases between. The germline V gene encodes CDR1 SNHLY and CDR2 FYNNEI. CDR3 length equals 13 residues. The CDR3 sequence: CASELSGAETQYF. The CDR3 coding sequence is TGTGCCAGCGAATTGTCCGGCGCAGAGACCCAGTACTTC.

The CDR3 loop reads CASSSGPESYEQYF. CDR3 nucleotides: TGCGCCAGCAGCTCGGGACCTGAGAGCTACGAGCAGTACTTC. V and J are TRBV5-1 and TRBJ2-4; D assignment may be TRBD1 or TRBD2 (5 bases each). Gene TRBJ2-7 matches the end of the DNA better, so the J call may be wrong. The CDR3 has 14 amino acids. Germline lookup yields CDR1 SGHRS and CDR2 YFSETQ.

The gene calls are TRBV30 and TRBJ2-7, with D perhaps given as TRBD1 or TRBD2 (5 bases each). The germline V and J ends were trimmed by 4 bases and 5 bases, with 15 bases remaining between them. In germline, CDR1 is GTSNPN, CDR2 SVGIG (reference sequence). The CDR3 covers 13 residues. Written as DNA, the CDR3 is TGTGCCTGGAAAAGGGGACCTCTTGACGAGCAGTACTTC. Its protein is CAWKRGPLDEQYF.

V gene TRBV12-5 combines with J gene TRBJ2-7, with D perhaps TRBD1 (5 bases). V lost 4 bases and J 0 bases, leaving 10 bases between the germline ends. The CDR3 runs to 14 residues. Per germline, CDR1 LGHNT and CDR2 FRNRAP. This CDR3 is CASGSDGHSYEQYF. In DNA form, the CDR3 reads TGTGCTAGTGGTTCCGACGGACACTCCTACGAGCAGTACTTC.

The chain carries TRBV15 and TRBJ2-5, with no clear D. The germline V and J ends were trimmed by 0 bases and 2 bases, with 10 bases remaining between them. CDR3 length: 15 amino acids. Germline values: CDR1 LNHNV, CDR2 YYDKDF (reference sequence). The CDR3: CATSRDLSVQETQYF. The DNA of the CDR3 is TGTGCCACCAGCAGAGATCTGTCAGTTCAAGAGACCCAGTACTTC.

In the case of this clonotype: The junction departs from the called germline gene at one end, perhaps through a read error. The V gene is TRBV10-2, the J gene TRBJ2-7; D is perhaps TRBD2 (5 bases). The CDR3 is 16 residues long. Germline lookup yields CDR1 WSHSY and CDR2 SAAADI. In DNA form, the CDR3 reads TGCACCAGCAGAGGTTGGGGTCGCGGGTCCTCCTACGAGCAGTACTTC. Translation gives CTSRGWGRGSSYEQYF.

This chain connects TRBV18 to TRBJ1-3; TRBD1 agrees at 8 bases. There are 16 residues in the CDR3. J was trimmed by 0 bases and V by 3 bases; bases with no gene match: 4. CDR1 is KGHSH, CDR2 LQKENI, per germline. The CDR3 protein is CASSPGTGASGNTIYF. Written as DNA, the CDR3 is TGTGCCAGCTCACCCGGGACAGGAGCCTCTGGAAACACCATATATTTT.

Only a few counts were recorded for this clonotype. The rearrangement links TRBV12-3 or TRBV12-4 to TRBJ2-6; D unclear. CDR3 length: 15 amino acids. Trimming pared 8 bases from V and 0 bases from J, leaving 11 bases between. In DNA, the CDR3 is TGTGCCAGCGTTTGGGGTAACTCTGGGGCCAACGTCCTGACTTTC. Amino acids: CASVWGNSGANVLTF.

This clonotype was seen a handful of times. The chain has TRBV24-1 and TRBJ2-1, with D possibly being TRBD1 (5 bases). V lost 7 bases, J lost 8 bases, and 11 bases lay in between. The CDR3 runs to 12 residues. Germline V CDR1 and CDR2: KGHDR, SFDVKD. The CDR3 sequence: CATRGQGDEQFF. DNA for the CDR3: TGTGCCACCAGGGGGCAGGGCGATGAGCAGTTCTTC.

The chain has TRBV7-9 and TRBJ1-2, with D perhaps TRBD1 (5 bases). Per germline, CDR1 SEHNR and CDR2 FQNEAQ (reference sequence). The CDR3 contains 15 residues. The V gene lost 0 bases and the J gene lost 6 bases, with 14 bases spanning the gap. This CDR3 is CASSLALGTADGYTF. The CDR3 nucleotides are TGTGCCAGCAGCTTAGCGTTGGGGACGGCGGATGGCTACACCTTC. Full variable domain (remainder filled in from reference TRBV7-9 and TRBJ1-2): DTGVSQNPRHKITKRGQNVTFRCDPISEHNRLYWYRQTLGQGPEFLTYFQNEAQLEKSRLLSDRFSAERPKGSFSTLEIQRTEQGDSAMYLCASSLALGTADGYTFGSGTRLTVV.

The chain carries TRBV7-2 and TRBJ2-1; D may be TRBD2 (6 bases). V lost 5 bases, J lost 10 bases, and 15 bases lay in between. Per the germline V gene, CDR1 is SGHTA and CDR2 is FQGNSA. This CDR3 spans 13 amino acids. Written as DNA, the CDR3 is TGTGCCAGCAGCCGGGACTCCGGCTACGAGCAGTTCTTC. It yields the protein CASSRDSGYEQFF. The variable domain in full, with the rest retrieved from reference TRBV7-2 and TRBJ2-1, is GAGVSQSPSNKVTEKGKDVELRCDPISGHTALYWYRQSLGQGLEFLIYFQGNSAPDKSGLPSDRFSAERTGGSVSTLTIQRTQQEDSAVYLCASSRDSGYEQFFGPGTRLTVL.

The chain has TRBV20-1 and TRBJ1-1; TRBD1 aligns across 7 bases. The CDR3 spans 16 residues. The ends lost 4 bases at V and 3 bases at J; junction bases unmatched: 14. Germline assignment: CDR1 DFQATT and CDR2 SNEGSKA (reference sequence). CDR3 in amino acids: CSATADRRSVHTEAFF. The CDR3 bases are TGCAGTGCTACCGCGGACAGGAGGTCGGTTCACACTGAAGCTTTCTTT.

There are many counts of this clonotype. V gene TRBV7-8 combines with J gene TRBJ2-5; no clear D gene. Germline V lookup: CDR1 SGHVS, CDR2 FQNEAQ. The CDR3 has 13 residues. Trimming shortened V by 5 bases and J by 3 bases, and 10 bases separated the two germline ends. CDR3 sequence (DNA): TGTGCCAGCAGCCTCGGTCAGGAAGAGACCCAGTACTTC. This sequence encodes CASSLGQEETQYF.

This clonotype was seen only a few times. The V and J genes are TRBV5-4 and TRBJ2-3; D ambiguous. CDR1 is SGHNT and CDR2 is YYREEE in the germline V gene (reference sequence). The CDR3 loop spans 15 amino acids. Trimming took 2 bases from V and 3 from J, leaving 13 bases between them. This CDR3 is CASSFGSDLTDTQYF. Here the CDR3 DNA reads TGTGCCAGCAGCTTTGGGTCGGACCTTACAGATACGCAGTATTTT.

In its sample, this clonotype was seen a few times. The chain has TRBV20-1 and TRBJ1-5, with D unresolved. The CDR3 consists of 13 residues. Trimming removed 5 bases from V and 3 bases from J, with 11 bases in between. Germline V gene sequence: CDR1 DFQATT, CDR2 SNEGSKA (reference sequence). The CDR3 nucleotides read TGCAGTGCTCCGGCACGGAACAATCAGCCCCAGCATTTT. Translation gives CSAPARNNQPQHF.

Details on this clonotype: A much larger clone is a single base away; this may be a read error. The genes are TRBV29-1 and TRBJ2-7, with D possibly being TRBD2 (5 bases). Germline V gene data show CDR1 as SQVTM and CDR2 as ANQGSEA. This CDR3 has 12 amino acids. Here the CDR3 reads CSVLSGDYEHYF. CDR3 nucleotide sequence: TGCAGCGTCCTATCAGGTGACTACGAGCATTACTTC.

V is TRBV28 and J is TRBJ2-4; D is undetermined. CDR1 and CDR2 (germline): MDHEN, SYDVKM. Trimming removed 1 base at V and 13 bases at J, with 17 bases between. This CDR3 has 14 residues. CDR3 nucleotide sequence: TGTGCCAGCAGTTTATCAAGGACGGCACATGAGCAGTACTTC. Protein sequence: CASSLSRTAHEQYF.